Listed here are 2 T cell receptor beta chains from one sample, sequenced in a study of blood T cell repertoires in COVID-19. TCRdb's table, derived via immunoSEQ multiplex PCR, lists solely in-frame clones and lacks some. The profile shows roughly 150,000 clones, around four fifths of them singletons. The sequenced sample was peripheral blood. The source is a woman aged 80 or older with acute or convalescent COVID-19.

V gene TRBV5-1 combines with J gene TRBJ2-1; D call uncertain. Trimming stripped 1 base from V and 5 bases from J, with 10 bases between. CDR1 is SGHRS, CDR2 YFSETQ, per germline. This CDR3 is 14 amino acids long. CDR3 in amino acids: CASSLYRSDNEQFF. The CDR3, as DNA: TGCGCCAGCAGCTTGTACAGATCTGACAATGAGCAGTTCTTC.

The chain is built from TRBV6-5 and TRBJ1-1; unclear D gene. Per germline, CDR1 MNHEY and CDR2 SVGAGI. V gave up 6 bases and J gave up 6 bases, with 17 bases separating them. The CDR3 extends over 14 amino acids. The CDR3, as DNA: TGTGCCAGCAGCCGCGGACTGGGGATGGCTGAAGCTTTCTTT. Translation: CASSRGLGMAEAFF.